The 3 T cell receptor beta chains reported below all come from one sample, sequenced in a study of T cell responses to AZD1222 COVID-19 vaccine. The data were produced by immunoSEQ multiplex PCR, yet TCRdb's version contains in-frame clones alone and is incomplete. The sample shows 120,000 or so clones, 80% to 90% of them seen only once. Material: peripheral blood, obtained on day 0 of AZD1222 vaccination. Receptor source: an adult in good health.

This clone has only a few counts. The V and J genes are TRBV7-9 and TRBJ1-2; D is unclear. Trimming shortened V by 1 base and J by 4 bases, and 10 bases separated the two germline ends. Germline V gene sequence: CDR1 SEHNR, CDR2 FQNEAQ (reference sequence). The CDR3 is made up of 14 amino acids. Here the CDR3 DNA reads TGTGCCAGCAGCTTAGGAGGGATTCTCTATGGCTACACCTTC. Translated, it gives CASSLGGILYGYTF.

Written as DNA, the CDR3 is TGTGCCATCGGCGGGTTGGGTGAGCAGTTCTTC. Its translation is CAIGGLGEQFF. The chain joins TRBV10-3 to TRBJ2-1, with D possibly matching TRBD2 (5 bases). V lost 8 bases and J 9 bases, leaving 11 bases between the germline ends. CDR1 ENHRY and CDR2 SYGVKD come from the germline V gene. The CDR3 is 11 amino acids.

The V call is TRBV9, the J call TRBJ2-3, with 7 positions matching TRBD1. The CDR3 has 14 residues. V lost 4 bases and J lost 4; bases outside the gene matches: 6. In germline, CDR1 is SGDLS, CDR2 YYNGEE. The CDR3 protein is CASSRQGNSDTQYF. The CDR3 region has the DNA TGTGCCAGCAGCAGACAGGGTAATTCAGATACGCAGTATTTT.